This is a list of T cell receptor beta chains from one sample in a study of T cells in localized non-small cell lung cancer. Repertoires were generated with immunoSEQ multiplex PCR, while TCRdb's copy carries only in-frame clones and drops some. The sample lists over 25,000 clones; around 90% were seen once. Sequences were derived from peripheral blood, sampled before any cancer treatment. Receptors originate from a male donor older than 55 with stage I lung adenocarcinoma. The CDR3 runs from the conserved cysteine through the conserved F or W. Each record gives: CDR3 length, clone size, V gene, J gene, D gene, CDR3 DNA, CDR3 protein. D genes are given only for firm matches. Rows give clone size only sometimes, using once, few, many, or a class for an expanded clone.

length: 18
size: NA
V: TRBV7-8
J: TRBJ2-3
D: NA
DNA: TGTGCCAGCAGCTCTCCCATCGGGGACTTCGCCGACACAGATACGCAGTATTTT
CDR3: CASSSPIGDFADTDTQYF

length: 12
size: few
V: TRBV5-6
J: TRBJ1-2
D: NA
DNA: TGTGCCAGCAGCCTATGGGGGGATGGCTACACCTTC
CDR3: CASSLWGDGYTF

length: 14
size: NA
V: TRBV2
J: TRBJ2-2
D: TRBD1
DNA: TGTGCCAGCAGACCCCAGGGGGACACCGGGGAGCTGTTTTTT
CDR3: CASRPQGDTGELFF

length: 16
size: NA
V: TRBV7-9
J: TRBJ2-1
D: NA
DNA: TGTGCCAGCAGTCTTCCGGGACCTCCTCGGAATAATGAGCAGTTCTTC
CDR3: CASSLPGPPRNNEQFF

length: 13
size: NA
V: TRBV18
J: TRBJ1-1
D: NA
DNA: TGTGCCAGCTCACCAGGGCTAAACACTGAAGCTTTCTTT
CDR3: CASSPGLNTEAFF

length: 14
size: NA
V: TRBV6-1
J: TRBJ2-1
D: NA
DNA: TGTGCCAGCAGTGAAAGTAGGGGAGATAATGAGCAGTTCTTC
CDR3: CASSESRGDNEQFF

length: 14
size: NA
V: TRBV25-1
J: TRBJ1-1
D: NA
DNA: TGTGCCAGCACCACCCAGGGAGGCGACACTGAAGCTTTCTTT
CDR3: CASTTQGGDTEAFF

length: 14
size: NA
V: TRBV7-2
J: TRBJ2-5
D: TRBD2
DNA: TGTGCCAGCAGCGGAGGGACTAGCTCTAAGACCCAGTACTTC
CDR3: CASSGGTSSKTQYF

length: 13
size: NA
V: TRBV2
J: TRBJ1-4
D: NA
DNA: TGTGCCAGCAGCAGGGCAACTAATGAAAAACTGTTTTTT
CDR3: CASSRATNEKLFF

length: 14
size: NA
V: TRBV5-1
J: TRBJ2-3
D: TRBD1
DNA: TGCGCCAGCAGCCAGGGACAGAACACAGATACGCAGTATTTT
CDR3: CASSQGQNTDTQYF

length: 12
size: NA
V: TRBV30
J: TRBJ1-6
D: NA
DNA: TGTGCCTGGAGTGTACCCGAATCACCCCTCCACTTT
CDR3: CAWSVPESPLHF

length: 14
size: few
V: TRBV30
J: TRBJ2-2
D: NA
DNA: TGTGCCTGGGAAGGGACGGCGAACACCGGGGAGCTGTTTTTT
CDR3: CAWEGTANTGELFF

length: 15
size: NA
V: TRBV4-3
J: TRBJ2-1
D: NA
DNA: TGCGCCAGCAGCCAATCCCTGGCTAGTCGCAATGAGCAGTTCTTC
CDR3: CASSQSLASRNEQFF

length: 14
size: NA
V: TRBV13
J: TRBJ2-7
D: NA
DNA: TGTGCCAGCAGCTTGGGAAGCCAGAGCTACGAGCAGTACTTC
CDR3: CASSLGSQSYEQYF

length: 14
size: NA
V: TRBV7-8
J: TRBJ2-7
D: TRBD1
DNA: TGTGCCAGCAGCTCCAGGGACAGCAGCTTGGGGCAGTACTTC
CDR3: CASSSRDSSLGQYF

length: 12
size: NA
V: TRBV5-1
J: TRBJ2-3
D: NA
DNA: TGCGCCAGCACCGGACAAGGCGATACGCAGTATTTT
CDR3: CASTGQGDTQYF

length: 16
size: NA
V: TRBV7-6
J: TRBJ1-6
D: TRBD1
DNA: TGTGCCAGCAGCTTAGACAGGACAGGGAAGAATTCACCCCTCCACTTT
CDR3: CASSLDRTGKNSPLHF

length: 15
size: NA
V: TRBV4-2
J: TRBJ1-6
D: NA
DNA: TGTGCCAGCAGCCAAGAATTAGGGGCGAATTCACCCCTCCACTTT
CDR3: CASSQELGANSPLHF

length: 14
size: NA
V: TRBV6-4
J: TRBJ2-2
D: TRBD1
DNA: TGTGCCAGTAGACAGGGCGCGAACACCGGGGAGCTGTTTTTT
CDR3: CASRQGANTGELFF

length: 15
size: NA
V: TRBV4-2
J: TRBJ1-2
D: NA
DNA: TGTGCCAGCAGCCAAGTCAGTGGGCAGGGATATGGCTACACCTTC
CDR3: CASSQVSGQGYGYTF

length: 12
size: NA
V: TRBV28
J: TRBJ2-1
D: NA
DNA: TGTGCCAGCAGTTCAGGATTTAATGAGCAGTTCTTC
CDR3: CASSSGFNEQFF

length: 14
size: NA
V: TRBV6-1
J: TRBJ2-5
D: TRBD2
DNA: TGTGCCAGCAGTGCAGAGCGGGGCAAAGAGACCCAGTACTTC
CDR3: CASSAERGKETQYF

length: 14
size: NA
V: TRBV6-5
J: TRBJ1-4
D: NA
DNA: TGTGCCAGCAGTTACGGGGGAATAGGGGAAAAACTGTTTTTT
CDR3: CASSYGGIGEKLFF

length: 12
size: NA
V: TRBV12-5
J: TRBJ1-2
D: NA
DNA: TGTGCTAGTGGTTTGGTATTCTATGGCTACACCTTC
CDR3: CASGLVFYGYTF

length: 14
size: NA
V: TRBV27
J: TRBJ1-6
D: NA
DNA: TGTGCCAGCAGTTTAAAACCACATGTTTCACCCCTCCACTTT
CDR3: CASSLKPHVSPLHF

length: 14
size: NA
V: TRBV5-6
J: TRBJ1-2
D: NA
DNA: TGTGCCAGCAGCTTGGACGGTGCCACCAATGGCTACACCTTC
CDR3: CASSLDGATNGYTF

length: 17
size: NA
V: TRBV11-2
J: TRBJ2-2
D: NA
DNA: TGTGCCAGCAGCCCAGGAGGATGGGCCCCGAACACCGGGGAGCTGTTTTTT
CDR3: CASSPGGWAPNTGELFF

length: 15
size: NA
V: TRBV4-3
J: TRBJ2-3
D: NA
DNA: TGCGCCAGCAGCCAAGGGGTAGGGGGGTCAGATACGCAGTATTTT
CDR3: CASSQGVGGSDTQYF

length: 17
size: NA
V: TRBV4-2
J: TRBJ1-3
D: NA
DNA: TGTGCCAGCAGCCAATTCCGGACAGCCCTCTCTGGAAACACCATATATTTT
CDR3: CASSQFRTALSGNTIYF

length: 14
size: NA
V: TRBV18
J: TRBJ1-1
D: NA
DNA: TGTGCCAGCTCACTAGTGCGAGGGAACACTGAAGCTTTCTTT
CDR3: CASSLVRGNTEAFF

length: 13
size: NA
V: TRBV5-1
J: TRBJ1-1
D: TRBD1
DNA: TGCGCCAGCAGCTCCGGACAGGGAGCTGAAGCTTTCTTT
CDR3: CASSSGQGAEAFF

length: 13
size: NA
V: TRBV27
J: TRBJ1-1
D: NA
DNA: TGTGCCAGCAGTTTAGGCGGACCGACCCCAGCTTTCTTT
CDR3: CASSLGGPTPAFF

length: 16
size: NA
V: TRBV10-1
J: TRBJ2-4
D: TRBD1
DNA: TGCGCCAGCAGTGAAGGGACAGGGGAGGGCAAAAACATTCAGTACTTC
CDR3: CASSEGTGEGKNIQYF

length: 14
size: NA
V: TRBV7-9
J: TRBJ1-1
D: TRBD1
DNA: TGTGCCAGCAGCTCAATACAGGGGGCTCGAGAGCCTTTCTTT
CDR3: CASSSIQGAREPFF

length: 15
size: NA
V: TRBV6-1
J: TRBJ2-7
D: TRBD1
DNA: TGTGCCAGCAGTGAGGACATTGTGAGGGGGCGCGAGCAGTACTTC
CDR3: CASSEDIVRGREQYF

length: 15
size: NA
V: TRBV28
J: TRBJ1-3
D: NA
DNA: TGTGCCAGCAGTAGAGGGGGTAGCTCTGGAAACACCATATATTTT
CDR3: CASSRGGSSGNTIYF

length: 12
size: NA
V: TRBV6-4
J: TRBJ1-6
D: NA
DNA: TGTGCCAGCAGTGACGGTGGTTCACCCCTCCACTTT
CDR3: CASSDGGSPLHF

length: 15
size: NA
V: TRBV11-3
J: TRBJ2-2
D: NA
DNA: TGTGCCAGCAGCTTAGGCGGGGTGAACACCGGGGAGCTGTTTTTT
CDR3: CASSLGGVNTGELFF

length: 13
size: NA
V: TRBV27
J: TRBJ2-1
D: NA
DNA: TGTGCCAGCAGTTTTACAGGGCGGAATGAGCAGTTCTTC
CDR3: CASSFTGRNEQFF

length: 14
size: NA
V: TRBV19
J: TRBJ1-3
D: NA
DNA: TGTGCCAGTAGTATACGAAAACAGGGAACGACCATATATTTT
CDR3: CASSIRKQGTTIYF

length: 13
size: NA
V: TRBV30
J: TRBJ2-3
D: TRBD2
DNA: TGTGCCTTTAGCGGGGGGAGCACAGATACGCAGTATTTT
CDR3: CAFSGGSTDTQYF

length: 13
size: NA
V: TRBV5-1
J: TRBJ2-3
D: TRBD1
DNA: TGCGCCAGCAGCAGGGGGCAGGTAGATACGCAGTATTTT
CDR3: CASSRGQVDTQYF